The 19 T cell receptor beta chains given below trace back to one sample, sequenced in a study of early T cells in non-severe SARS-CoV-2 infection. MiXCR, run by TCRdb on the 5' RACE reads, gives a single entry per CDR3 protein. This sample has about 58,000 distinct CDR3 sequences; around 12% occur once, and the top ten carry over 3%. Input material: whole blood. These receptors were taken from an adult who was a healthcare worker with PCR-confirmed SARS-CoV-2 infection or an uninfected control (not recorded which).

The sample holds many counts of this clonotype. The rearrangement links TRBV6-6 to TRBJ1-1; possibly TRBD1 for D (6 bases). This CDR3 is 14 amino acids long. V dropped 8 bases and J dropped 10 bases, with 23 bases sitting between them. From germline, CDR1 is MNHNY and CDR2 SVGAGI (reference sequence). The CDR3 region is CASVQGPSYGGAFF. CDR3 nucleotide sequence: TGTGCCAGCGTTCAGGGGCCTAGTTACGGTGGAGCTTTCTTT.

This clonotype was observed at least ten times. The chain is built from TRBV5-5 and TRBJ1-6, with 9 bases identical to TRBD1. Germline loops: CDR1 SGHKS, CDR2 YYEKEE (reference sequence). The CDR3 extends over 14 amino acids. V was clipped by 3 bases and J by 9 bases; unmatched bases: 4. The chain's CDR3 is CASSWDRESSPLHF. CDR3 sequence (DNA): TGTGCCAGCAGCTGGGACAGGGAATCTTCACCCCTCCACTTT.

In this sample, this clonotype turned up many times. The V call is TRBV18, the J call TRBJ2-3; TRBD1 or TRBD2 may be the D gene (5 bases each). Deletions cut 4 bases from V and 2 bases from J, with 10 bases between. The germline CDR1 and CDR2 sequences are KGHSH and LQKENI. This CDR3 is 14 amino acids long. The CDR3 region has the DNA TGTGCCAGCTCACGGGACGGCTACACAGATACGCAGTATTTT. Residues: CASSRDGYTDTQYF.

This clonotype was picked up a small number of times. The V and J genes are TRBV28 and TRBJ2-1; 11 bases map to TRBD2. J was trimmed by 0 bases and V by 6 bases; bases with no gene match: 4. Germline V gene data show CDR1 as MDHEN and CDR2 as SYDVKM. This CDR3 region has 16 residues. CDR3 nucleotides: TGTGCCAGCAGGCCGACTAGCGGGATCTCCTACAATGAGCAGTTCTTC. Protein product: CASRPTSGISYNEQFF. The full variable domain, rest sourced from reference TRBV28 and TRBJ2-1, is DVKVTQSSRYLVKRTGEKVFLECVQDMDHENMFWYRQDPGLGLRLIYFSYDVKMKEKGDIPEGYSVSREKKERFSLILESASTNQTSMYLCASRPTSGISYNEQFFGPGTRLTVL.

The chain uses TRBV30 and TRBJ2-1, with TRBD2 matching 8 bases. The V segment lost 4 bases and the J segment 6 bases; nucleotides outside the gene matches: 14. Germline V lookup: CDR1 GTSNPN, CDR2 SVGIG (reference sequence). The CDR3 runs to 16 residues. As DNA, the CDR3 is TGTGCCTGGATCCCCGACAATGGACTAGCCGTCAATGAGCAGTTCTTC. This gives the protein CAWIPDNGLAVNEQFF.

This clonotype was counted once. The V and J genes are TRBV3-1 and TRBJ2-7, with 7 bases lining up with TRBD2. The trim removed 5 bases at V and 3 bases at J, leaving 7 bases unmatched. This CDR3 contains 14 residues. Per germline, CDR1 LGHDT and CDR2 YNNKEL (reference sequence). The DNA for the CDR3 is TGTGCCAGCAGCTTCCCGGAGCGGGGCTACGAGCAGTACTTC. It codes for CASSFPERGYEQYF.

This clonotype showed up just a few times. CDR3 sequence: CASSQGRNRPRREKLFF. CDR3 DNA sequence: TGCGCCAGCAGCCAAGGGAGGAACAGGCCGAGACGGGAAAAACTGTTTTTT. The V gene is TRBV4-1, the J gene TRBJ1-4; perhaps TRBD1 as D (5 bases). Germline V CDR1 and CDR2: MGHRA, YSYEKL. This CDR3 has 17 residues. Trimming cost V 1 base and J 8 bases, with 20 bases left between them.

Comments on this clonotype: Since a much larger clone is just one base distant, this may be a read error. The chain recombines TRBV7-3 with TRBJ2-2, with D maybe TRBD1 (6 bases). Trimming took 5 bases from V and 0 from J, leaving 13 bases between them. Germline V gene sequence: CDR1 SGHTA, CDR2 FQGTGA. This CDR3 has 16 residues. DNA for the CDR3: TGTGCCAGCAGCACCACGGGACAAGCGAACACCGGGGAGCTGTTTTTT. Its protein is CASSTTGQANTGELFF.

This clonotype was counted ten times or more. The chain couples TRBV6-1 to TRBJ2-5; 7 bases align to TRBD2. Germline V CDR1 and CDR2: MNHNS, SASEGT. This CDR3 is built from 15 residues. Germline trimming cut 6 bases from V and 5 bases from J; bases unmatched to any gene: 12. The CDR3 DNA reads TGTGCCAGCAGGGCCGGGGCGGGAGCGGATGAGACCCAGTACTTC. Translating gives CASRAGAGADETQYF.

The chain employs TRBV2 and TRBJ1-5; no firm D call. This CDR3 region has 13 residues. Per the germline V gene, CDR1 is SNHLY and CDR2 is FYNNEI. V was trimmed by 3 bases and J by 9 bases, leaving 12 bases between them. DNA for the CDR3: TGTGCCAGCAGTGACTCCGGCGAGGCGCCCCAGCATTTT. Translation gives CASSDSGEAPQHF.

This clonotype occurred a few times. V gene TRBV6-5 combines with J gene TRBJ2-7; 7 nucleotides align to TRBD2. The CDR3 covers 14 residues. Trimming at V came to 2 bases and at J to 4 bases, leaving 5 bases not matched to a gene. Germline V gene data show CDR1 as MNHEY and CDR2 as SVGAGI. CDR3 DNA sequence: TGTGCCAGCAGTTACGTCCGGGAGGATTACGAGCAGTACTTC. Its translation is CASSYVREDYEQYF.

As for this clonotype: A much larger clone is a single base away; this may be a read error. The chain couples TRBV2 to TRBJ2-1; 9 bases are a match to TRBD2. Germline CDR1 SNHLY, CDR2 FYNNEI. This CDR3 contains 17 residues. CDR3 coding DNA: TGTGCCAGCAACCCCCTGTGGGGTCTAGCGGGGTACAATCAGCAGTTCTTC. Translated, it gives CASNPLWGLAGYNQQFF.

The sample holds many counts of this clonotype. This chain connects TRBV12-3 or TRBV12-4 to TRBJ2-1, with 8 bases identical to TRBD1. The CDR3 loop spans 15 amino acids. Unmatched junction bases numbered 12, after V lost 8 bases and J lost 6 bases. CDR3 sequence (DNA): TGTGCCAGCCTCGTTTCGGTAGGACAGGGCAATGAGCAGTTCTTC. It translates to CASLVSVGQGNEQFF.

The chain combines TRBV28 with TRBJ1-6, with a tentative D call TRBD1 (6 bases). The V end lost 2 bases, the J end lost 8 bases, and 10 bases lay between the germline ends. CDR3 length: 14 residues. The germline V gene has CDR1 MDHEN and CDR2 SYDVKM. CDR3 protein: CASSLRGGDSPLHF. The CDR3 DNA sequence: TGTGCCAGCAGTTTAAGGGGGGGCGATTCACCCCTCCACTTT.

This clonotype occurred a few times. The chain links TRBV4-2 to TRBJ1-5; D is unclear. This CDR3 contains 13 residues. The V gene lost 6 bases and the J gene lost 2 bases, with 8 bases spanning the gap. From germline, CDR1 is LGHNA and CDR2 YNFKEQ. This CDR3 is CASSRGRNQPQHF. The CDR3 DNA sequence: TGTGCCAGCAGTCGGGGTCGCAATCAGCCCCAGCATTTT.

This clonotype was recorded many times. CDR3 nucleotides: TGTGCCAGCAGTCTGACTAGCGGGAAGCTCGGGGAGCTGTTTTTT. It encodes CASSLTSGKLGELFF. The chain combines TRBV6-4 with TRBJ2-2; 11 bases map to TRBD2. Looked up from germline, CDR1 is MRHNA and CDR2 is SNTAGT. The CDR3 runs 15 residues. V lost 5 bases and J lost 7; bases outside the gene matches: 6.

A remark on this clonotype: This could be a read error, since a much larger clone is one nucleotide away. CDR3 sequence (DNA): TGTGACAGCACCGATCTGTACAATGAGCAGTTCTTC. Protein sequence: CDSTDLYNEQFF. The V call is TRBV6-5, the J call TRBJ2-1, with D hard to call. The CDR3 spans 12 residues. Germline V lookup: CDR1 MNHEY, CDR2 SVGAGI.

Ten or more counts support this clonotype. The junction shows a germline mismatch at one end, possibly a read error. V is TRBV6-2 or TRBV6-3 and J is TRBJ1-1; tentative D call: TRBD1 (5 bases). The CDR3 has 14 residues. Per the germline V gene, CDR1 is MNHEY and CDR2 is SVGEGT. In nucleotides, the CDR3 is TGTGCCAGCATGTATATGGTGGGACCTGCTGACGCTTTCTTT. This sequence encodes CASMYMVGPADAFF.

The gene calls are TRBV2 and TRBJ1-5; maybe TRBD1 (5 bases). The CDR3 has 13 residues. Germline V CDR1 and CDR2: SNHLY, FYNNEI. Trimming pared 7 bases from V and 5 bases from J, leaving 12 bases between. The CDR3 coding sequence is TGTGCCAGCACCGGGGACGGGGATCAGCCCCAGCATTTT. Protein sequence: CASTGDGDQPQHF.